Listed below are T cell receptor beta chains from one sample, sequenced in a study of blood T cell repertoires in COVID-19. Using immunoSEQ multiplex PCR, the repertoire was profiled, and TCRdb retains in-frame clones only, with some absent. The data show 35,000 to 45,000 clones, 60% to 80% seen once. The sequenced sample consisted of peripheral blood. These receptors all stem from a woman in her 70s with acute or convalescent COVID-19. The CDR3 runs from the conserved cysteine through the conserved F or W. A D gene is named only where the DNA matches it firmly. Clone sizes are given selectively: once, few, many, or a class where the clone is expanded.

-,TRBV7-3,TRBD2,TRBJ2-1,TGTGCCAGCAGCTTAGGGACTAGCGGGAGGTGGGGCAATGAGCAGTTCTTC,CASSLGTSGRWGNEQFF
-,TRBV7-9,-,TRBJ1-1,TGTGCCAGCAGCCCCCCCGGGGGGGAAGGCACTGAAGCTTTCTTT,CASSPPGGEGTEAFF
-,TRBV5-6,TRBD1,TRBJ1-2,TGTGCCAGCAGCCGGTGGGACAGGGACGGCTACACCTTC,CASSRWDRDGYTF
-,TRBV6-5,-,TRBJ1-1,TGTGCCAGCAAAAGGGAGGGGACTGAAGCTTTCTTT,CASKREGTEAFF
-,TRBV7-2,-,TRBJ2-7,TGTGCCAGCAGCTTTGAGGGTTTCTACGAGCAGTACTTC,CASSFEGFYEQYF
-,TRBV19,TRBD1,TRBJ1-2,TGTGCCAGTAGTAGGGACAGGGGGCGTGGTGGCTACACCTTC,CASSRDRGRGGYTF
-,TRBV19,-,TRBJ1-1,TGTGCCAGTAGTATAAGGGCGGGGAGCACTGAAGCTTTCTTT,CASSIRAGSTEAFF
-,TRBV30,-,TRBJ2-7,TGTGCCTGGAGTGTGTCTAGCACTCGACCAGAGCAGTACTTC,CAWSVSSTRPEQYF
once,TRBV5-1,-,TRBJ1-4,TGCGCCAGCAGCTTGGACAGGAATGAAAAACTGTTTTTT,CASSLDRNEKLFF
once,TRBV18,-,TRBJ1-4,TGTGCCAGCTCATTTAGTAAGAATGAAAAACTGTTTTTT,CASSFSKNEKLFF
-,TRBV2,-,TRBJ2-1,TGTGCCAGCAGTGAGGAGGAGGTTTCCTTTATATCCTACAATGAGCAGTTCTTC,CASSEEEVSFISYNEQFF
-,TRBV15,-,TRBJ2-1,TGTGCCACCAGCAGGAGTCACGGGTCCTACAATGAGCAGTTCTTC,CATSRSHGSYNEQFF
-,TRBV11-3,TRBD2,TRBJ2-3,TGTGCCAGCAGCTTAGGAGGCGGGAGGGCTCTATTTGCCACAGATACGCAGTATTTT,CASSLGGGRALFATDTQYF
-,TRBV10-3,TRBD1,TRBJ2-5,TGTGCCATCAGTGAGCCCCGACAGGGGAAAGAGACCCAGTACTTC,CAISEPRQGKETQYF
once,TRBV18,TRBD1,TRBJ1-1,TGTGCCAGCTCACGGGGGACAGGGGTGAACACTGAAGCTTTCTTT,CASSRGTGVNTEAFF
-,TRBV7-9,-,TRBJ1-5,TGTGCCAGCAGCTGGGGGGGAGACAATCAGCCCCAGCATTTT,CASSWGGDNQPQHF
few,TRBV28,TRBD1,TRBJ1-1,TGTGCCAGCAGTTTCAACGGACAGGGGATTCCCACTGAAGCTTTCTTT,CASSFNGQGIPTEAFF
-,TRBV2,TRBD2,TRBJ2-1,TGTGCCAGCTCCCTTTTAGCGGGGGGGCCCAATGAGCAGTTCTTC,CASSLLAGGPNEQFF
-,TRBV6-5,-,TRBJ1-1,TGTGCCAGCAGTTACTCGGGGGGGCGCGTGAACACTGAAGCTTTCTTT,CASSYSGGRVNTEAFF
-,TRBV19,TRBD2,TRBJ2-1,TGTGCCAGTAGAAAGCGGGGCGTTGGCAATGAGCAGTTCTTC,CASRKRGVGNEQFF
-,TRBV19,TRBD1,TRBJ1-1,TGTGCCAGTACCTCGGACAGGGGAGTTTCTGAAGCTTTCTTT,CASTSDRGVSEAFF
-,TRBV6-6,-,TRBJ1-5,TGTGCCAGCTGGAGTAAGAGGAGCAATCAGCCCCAGCATTTT,CASWSKRSNQPQHF
-,TRBV6-2/TRBV6-3,-,TRBJ1-1,TGTGCCAGCAGTTACTGGGATCAAGGGAGTGGGGTCAACACTGAAGCTTTCTTT,CASSYWDQGSGVNTEAFF
-,TRBV7-2,TRBD1,TRBJ1-1,TGTGCCAGCAGCTTTGGGACAGTCAGTGAAGCTTTCTTT,CASSFGTVSEAFF
once,TRBV27,-,TRBJ1-5,TGTGCCAGCAGCCCCGGCGGGAGTCAGCCCCAGCATTTT,CASSPGGSQPQHF
-,TRBV11-2,TRBD2,TRBJ2-1,TGTGCCAGCAGCTTAGAGTCTTCGGGACTAGTAAACGAGCAGTTCTTC,CASSLESSGLVNEQFF
once,TRBV18,-,TRBJ2-2,TGTGCCAGCTCACCATTTACAGAGAACACCGGGGAGCTGTTTTTT,CASSPFTENTGELFF
-,TRBV3-1/TRBV3-2,-,TRBJ1-2,TGTGCCAGCAGCCAAGAATCGGGGAGGGTAGGCTACACCTTC,CASSQESGRVGYTF
-,TRBV3-1/TRBV3-2,TRBD1,TRBJ1-2,TGTGCCAGCAGCCATCTAAGGGGGCCCTATGGCTACACCTTC,CASSHLRGPYGYTF
-,TRBV6-1,TRBD2,TRBJ2-1,TGTGCCAGCAGTGTACGAGCTAGCGGGGGTTACAATGAGCAGTTCTTC,CASSVRASGGYNEQFF
once,TRBV19,-,TRBJ2-7,TGTGCCACCGGAGGTTCCTACGAGCAGTACTTC,CATGGSYEQYF